This T cell receptor (beta chain) derives from a study of T cells in Graves' hyperthyroidism and ophthalmopathy. General study results and limits: In blood, most of the thyroid clonotypes expanded above 0.001 were also present.

With respect to this clonotype: The antigen is undetermined.

The investigators amplified TCR beta CDR3 regions from RNA transcripts. First-round RT-PCR targeting the TCR CDR3 was performed with the HTBI primer set. TCRdb used MiXCR to reprocess the multiplex PCR reads, holding one entry per CDR3 protein. The top ten hold 8% to 13% of the sample, which has more than 300,000 distinct CDR3 sequences, approximately 15% seen once. Stability of Graves' hyperthyroidism was defined as absent ophthalmopathy progression within 18 months. Recently diagnosed hyperthyroidism of less than 2 months' duration affected patients aged 18 to 65. Thyroid ultrasound and orbital computed tomography, with clinical symptoms and serum thyroxine and TRAb, informed diagnoses. CDR3 length: 15 residues. Germline CDR1 is LNHNV and CDR2 is YYDKDF (reference sequence). The V segment lost 2 bases and the J segment 3 bases; nucleotides outside the gene matches: 6.

The receptor was isolated from a woman aged 55-69 years with Graves' hyperthyroidism. The chain carries TRBV15 and TRBJ2-7, with 8 positions matching TRBD2. Sequencing input: blood. The CDR3 DNA reads as TGTGCCACCAGCAGACTAGCGGGTGAACTCTACGAGCAGTACTTC. Protein: CATSRLAGELYEQYF.